One and the same sample provided the 31 T cell receptor beta chains below, sequenced in a study of blood T cells in healthy people across ages. A second roughly 6 to 12 cycle PCR used barcoded and J-beta primers. TCRdb ran MiXCR on the 5' RACE reads and lists one entry per CDR3 protein. The sample carries roughly 2 million distinct CDR3 sequences, approximately 50% recorded once. The sample comprised blood. These receptors were obtained from a woman aged 40 to 50 in good health.

This clonotype occurred a few times. This chain joins TRBV7-6 and TRBJ1-2, with TRBD1 matching 11 bases. V lost 5 bases to trimming and J lost 7 bases; unmatched junction nucleotides: 9. CDR1 is SGHVS, CDR2 FNYEAQ, per germline. CDR3 size: 15 residues. CDR3 region: CASSEADRGLFGYTF. The CDR3, as DNA: TGTGCCAGCAGCGAAGCGGACAGGGGGCTTTTTGGCTACACCTTC.

DNA for the CDR3: TGCAGTGCTAGAGATAGGACTAGCGGGGGCGAGGAGCAGTTCTTC. Translation gives CSARDRTSGGEEQFF. V usage is TRBV20-1 and J usage is TRBJ2-1; TRBD2 agrees at 13 bases. Germline V lookup: CDR1 DFQATT, CDR2 SNEGSKA (reference sequence). This CDR3 has 15 amino acids. The V and J ends lost 0 bases and 10 bases, in that order; junction bases with no gene match: 6.

The chain carries TRBV29-1 and TRBJ2-1; perhaps TRBD2 as D (5 bases). Germline V gives CDR1 SQVTM, CDR2 ANQGSEA. This CDR3 region has 13 residues. V lost 3 bases and J 6 bases, leaving 12 bases between the germline ends. CDR3 DNA: TGCAGCGTTGACGGGATCACTCTCAATGAGCAGTTCTTC. It is translated as CSVDGITLNEQFF.

Concerning this clonotype itself: The junction does not match germline at one end; this may be a read error. The chain recombines TRBV18 with TRBJ2-1; D is ambiguous. This CDR3 has 13 amino acids. Germline lookup yields CDR1 KGHSH and CDR2 LQKENI. DNA for the CDR3: TGTACCAGCTCACTATTCACCTACAATGAGCAGTTCTTC. Encoded protein: CTSSLFTYNEQFF.

This clonotype was recorded many times. The chain recombines TRBV4-3 with TRBJ2-7, with 7 bases aligning to TRBD1. The CDR3 length is 13 residues. CDR1 and CDR2 (germline): LGHNA, YSLEER. The V and J ends lost 3 bases and 6 bases, in that order; junction bases with no gene match: 5. CDR3 amino acids: CASSQETGSEQYF. The CDR3 coding sequence is TGCGCCAGCAGCCAGGAGACAGGGAGCGAGCAGTACTTC.

This clonotype was found once. The chain couples TRBV7-9 to TRBJ2-3; 9 positions agree with TRBD2. This CDR3 spans 18 amino acids. Germline CDR1 and CDR2: SEHNR and FQNEAQ (reference sequence). V shed 1 base, J shed 2 bases, and the junction held 10 bases outside the gene matches. The CDR3 sequence is CASSLESGLAGNTDTQYF. The CDR3 nucleotides read TGTGCCAGCAGCTTAGAGTCGGGCCTAGCGGGGAACACAGATACGCAGTATTTT.

The chain carries TRBV28 and TRBJ1-5; D is undetermined. CDR1 and CDR2 (germline): MDHEN, SYDVKM. V was cut by 8 bases and J by 3 bases, with 11 bases left in between. The CDR3 loop spans 13 amino acids. The CDR3 is CASRGGVNQPQHF. CDR3 DNA: TGTGCCAGCCGGGGAGGCGTCAATCAGCCCCAGCATTTT.

The chain carries TRBV9 and TRBJ2-5, with a tentative D call TRBD1 (7 bases). The CDR3 contains 16 residues. V was trimmed by 4 bases and J by 3 bases, leaving 19 bases between them. In germline, CDR1 is SGDLS, CDR2 YYNGEE. The CDR3 DNA is TGTGCCAGCAGCCCCCGACAGGGAGGCCCGGAAGAGACCCAGTACTTC. This translates into CASSPRQGGPEETQYF.

The gene calls are TRBV20-1 and TRBJ1-2; no clear D. In germline, CDR1 is DFQATT, CDR2 SNEGSKA (reference sequence). The V end was cut by 2 bases, the J end by 2 bases, with 12 bases between. The CDR3 spans 14 residues. CDR3 residues: CSARIPDTNYGYTF. In nucleotides, the CDR3 is TGCAGTGCTAGAATACCTGACACCAACTATGGCTACACCTTC.

This clonotype was recorded only once. Written as DNA, the CDR3 is TGTGCCAGCAGCGTTCCACTAGCGGGGGGGATAAAGACCCAGTACTTC. It specifies CASSVPLAGGIKTQYF. The chain uses TRBV6-2 or TRBV6-3 and TRBJ2-5; the match to TRBD2 covers 13 bases. The CDR3 totals 16 residues. CDR1 is MNHEY, CDR2 SVGEGT, per germline. Trimming cost V 6 bases and J 6 bases; bases outside gene matches: 10.

This clonotype showed up just a few times. The chain carries TRBV7-2 and TRBJ2-7, with D possibly being TRBD1 (6 bases). This CDR3 has 14 amino acids. Between the trimmed V and J ends, which lost 5 bases and 4 bases, there was a span of 15 bases. Germline CDR1 and CDR2: SGHTA and FQGNSA. The CDR3: CASSTTGDRYEQYF. The CDR3 nucleotides read TGTGCCAGCAGCACGACAGGAGATCGTTACGAGCAGTACTTC.

As for this clonotype: A read error is possible here, since a much larger clone lies one base away. V gene TRBV7-2 combines with J gene TRBJ2-6; 9 bases line up with TRBD1. This CDR3 comprises 18 residues. Germline CDR1 SGHTA, CDR2 FQGNSA. The CDR3 nucleotides are TGTGCCAGCAGCACCTTGGGACAGGGTATGGCTGGGGCCAGCGTCCTGACTTTC. This gives the protein CASSTLGQGMAGASVLTF.

This clonotype was detected a few times. The chain links TRBV6-2 or TRBV6-3 to TRBJ1-5; possibly TRBD1 for D (5 bases). Germline CDR1 reads MNHEY; CDR2 reads SVGEGT. V lost 6 bases and J lost 3, with 15 bases in between. The CDR3 is 15 amino acids. The CDR3 DNA sequence: TGTGCCAGCAGCCCTCGAAACAGGAACAATCAGCCCCAGCATTTT. Its protein is CASSPRNRNNQPQHF.

The chain couples TRBV20-1 to TRBJ2-4; 7 bases match TRBD2. Per germline, CDR1 DFQATT and CDR2 SNEGSKA (reference sequence). The CDR3 runs 19 residues. The V and J ends lost 0 bases and 4 bases, in that order; junction bases with no gene match: 18. The CDR3 sequence: CSARDGGRGGMAMKNIQYF. Written as DNA, the CDR3 is TGCAGTGCTAGAGATGGGGGGAGGGGTGGGATGGCCATGAAAAACATTCAGTACTTC.

With respect to this clonotype: A read error may account for a junction end that differs from germline. The chain has TRBV11-2 and TRBJ2-6; 10 nucleotides line up with TRBD2. The CDR3 is 24 amino acids. Germline V gene sequence: CDR1 SGHAT, CDR2 FQNNGV. This chain's CDR3 is CSSSSTLAGDPIPPASSGANVLTF. DNA for the CDR3: TGTTCCAGCAGCTCCACTCTAGCGGGGGACCCAATCCCCCCCGCATCCTCTGGGGCCAACGTCCTGACTTTC.

In this sample, this clonotype turned up a few times. The V call is TRBV21-1, the J call TRBJ2-5; the table's D call, TRBD1, has no DNA check behind it. TRBV21-1 constitutes a pseudogene. The CDR3 extends over 16 amino acids. CDR3 coding DNA: TGTGCCAGCAGCACCGAGGGGGACAGGGGGTCGGAGACCCAGTACTTC. It codes for CASSTEGDRGSETQYF.

Points on this clonotype: The junction shows a germline mismatch at one end, possibly a read error. This chain uses TRBV12-3 or TRBV12-4 with TRBJ2-5, with D possibly matching TRBD2 (6 bases). This CDR3 comprises 16 residues. The CDR3 DNA reads as TGTGCCAGCAGTTTGGGACTCGGAACCTCCAGAGAGACTCAGTACTTC. It yields the protein CASSLGLGTSRETQYF.

As for this clonotype: At one boundary the junction diverges from the germline segment, which might be a read error. The chain couples TRBV6-5 to TRBJ2-1, with D tentatively TRBD2 (6 bases). The CDR3 sequence is 17 residues long. Per germline, CDR1 MNHEY and CDR2 SVGAGI. This chain's CDR3 is CANSYSRIGVPGDEQFF. The CDR3 nucleotides read TGTGCCAACAGTTACTCGAGGATAGGGGTACCGGGGGATGAGCAGTTCTTC.

The chain combines TRBV3-1 with TRBJ2-7; the D is unclear. V gave up 4 bases and J gave up 3 bases, with 19 bases separating them. Germline CDR1 is LGHDT and CDR2 is YNNKEL (reference sequence). The length of the CDR3 is 16 residues. CDR3 region: CASSPHFPPAGYEQYF. DNA of the CDR3: TGTGCCAGCAGCCCACACTTCCCGCCAGCCGGCTACGAGCAGTACTTC.

The rearrangement links TRBV10-2 to TRBJ2-7; D possibly matches TRBD1 or TRBD2 (6 bases each). The CDR3 runs 15 residues. V lost 2 bases and J 0 bases, leaving 11 bases between the germline ends. Germline V gene data show CDR1 as WSHSY and CDR2 as SAAADI. CDR3 sequence (DNA): TGCGCCAGCAGTGAGGGAGGGGGGCGCTCCTACGAGCAGTACTTC. It specifies CASSEGGGRSYEQYF.

This clonotype was seen only a few times. V and J are TRBV29-1 and TRBJ1-2; the D gene is possibly TRBD1 (6 bases). Germline V CDR1 and CDR2: SQVTM, ANQGSEA. This CDR3 spans 11 amino acids. V was clipped by 7 bases and J by 7 bases, with 13 bases between them. In DNA, the CDR3 is TGCAGCGCTAATACAGGGATTGGCTACACCTTC. Amino acid sequence: CSANTGIGYTF.

This clonotype was observed a few times. The chain links TRBV19 to TRBJ2-1, with D maybe TRBD2 (6 bases). The CDR3 spans 17 residues. V dropped 3 bases and J dropped 5 bases, with 20 bases sitting between them. Germline V gives CDR1 LNHDA, CDR2 SQIVND (reference sequence). CDR3 DNA: TGTGCCAGTAGTATTTCCCAGATTAGCGGATTAAACAATGAGCAGTTCTTC. Translation: CASSISQISGLNNEQFF.

J is TRBJ2-1 and V is TRBV25-1, with 11 bases matching TRBD2. Germline V gene lookup returns CDR1 MGHDK and CDR2 SYGVNS. The CDR3 is 17 amino acids. The V segment lost 3 bases and the J segment 3 bases; nucleotides outside the gene matches: 7. CDR3 bases: TGTGCCAGCAGTGATATAGCGGGGGGGCTTGGCTACAATGAGCAGTTCTTC. As protein: CASSDIAGGLGYNEQFF.

The chain employs TRBV20-1 and TRBJ2-3; 11 bases agree with TRBD1. CDR3 length: 13 residues. The V and J ends lost 5 bases and 4 bases, in that order; junction bases with no gene match: 2. CDR1 and CDR2 from the germline V gene are DFQATT and SNEGSKA (reference sequence). The CDR3 nucleotides read TGCAGTGCTGGGGGACAGGGGGCAGATACGCAGTATTTT. Translating it yields CSAGGQGADTQYF.

The chain joins TRBV28 to TRBJ1-5; TRBD1 might be the D (5 bases). Germline values: CDR1 MDHEN, CDR2 SYDVKM. This CDR3 has 13 amino acids. V gave up 3 bases and J gave up 9 bases, with 12 bases separating them. CDR3 DNA sequence: TGTGCCAGCAGTTTCGCGGGGGGTCGGCCCCAGCATTTT. Amino acid sequence: CASSFAGGRPQHF.

The rearrangement uses TRBV5-1 and TRBJ1-6; the match to TRBD1 covers 7 bases. CDR3 size: 13 residues. Germline-derived CDR1 and CDR2 are SGHRS and YFSETQ. V shed 3 bases, J shed 11 bases, and the junction held 5 bases outside the gene matches. CDR3 loop: CASSSGDSAPLHF. In nucleotides, the CDR3 is TGCGCCAGCAGCTCGGGGGACAGTGCACCCCTCCACTTT.

This chain's CDR3 is CASSESLLAGGETQYF. CDR3 bases: TGTGCCAGCAGTGAATCGTTACTAGCGGGGGGAGAGACCCAGTACTTC. The rearrangement uses TRBV25-1 and TRBJ2-5; 12 bases are shared with TRBD2. After removal of 1 base from V and 4 bases from J, the junction contained 4 bases not matched to a gene. CDR3 size: 16 residues. The germline V gene has CDR1 MGHDK and CDR2 SYGVNS.

The chain carries TRBV5-8 and TRBJ2-5, with 7 bases fitting TRBD1. This CDR3 is 13 amino acids long. Germline-derived CDR1 and CDR2 are SGHTS and YDEGEE. The ends lost 4 bases at V and 7 bases at J; junction bases unmatched: 7. CDR3 DNA sequence: TGTGCCAGCAGCACCGGGACAGTTGGGACCCAGTACTTC. Protein: CASSTGTVGTQYF.

The V call is TRBV6-2 or TRBV6-3, the J call TRBJ2-7; 11 bases agree with TRBD1. V lost 7 bases to trimming and J lost 10 bases; unmatched junction nucleotides: 12. The CDR3 covers 14 residues. Germline V gene data show CDR1 as MNHEY and CDR2 as SVGEGT. The CDR3 DNA reads TGTGCCAGCAACTCGGACAGGGGGCCACCATACCAGTACTTC. It specifies CASNSDRGPPYQYF.

This clonotype was counted only a few times. This chain links TRBV4-2 with TRBJ2-7; possible D gene TRBD1, 6 bases. The V end was cut by 4 bases, the J end by 4 bases, with 14 bases between. Germline lookup yields CDR1 LGHNA and CDR2 YNFKEQ. The CDR3 is 14 amino acids. CDR3 region: CASSPKDSTYEQYF. Here the CDR3 DNA reads TGTGCCAGCAGCCCCAAGGACAGTACTTACGAGCAGTACTTC.

This rearrangement joins TRBV20-1 to TRBJ2-7; D is uncertain. The J call may be incorrect, as the DNA end agrees better with TRBJ2-5. The CDR3 covers 13 residues. Germline V gives CDR1 DFQATT, CDR2 SNEGSKA (reference sequence). CDR3 in amino acids: CSARVGSPETQYF. The CDR3 DNA sequence: TGCAGTGCTAGAGTTGGAAGTCCGGAGACCCAGTACTTC.